These 9 T cell receptor beta chains were all obtained from the same sample, sequenced in a study of T cells in Graves' hyperthyroidism and ophthalmopathy. RNA transcripts served as the template for amplifying TCR beta CDR3 regions. HTBI primers drove first-round RT-PCR of the TCR CDR3. In TCRdb, the multiplex PCR reads were re-called with MiXCR into one record per CDR3 protein. The sample has hundreds of thousands of distinct CDR3 sequences, around 20% seen once. Sequences were obtained from blood. The receptors were gathered from a man between 35 and 55 years old with Graves' ophthalmopathy.

This clonotype was picked up many times. The rearrangement links TRBV3-1 to TRBJ1-6; D is unresolved. This CDR3 region has 13 residues. Germline CDR1 reads LGHDT; CDR2 reads YNNKEL (reference sequence). With 3 bases removed from V and 8 bases from J, the gap between germline ends came to 8 bases. The CDR3 spells CASSQGGDSPLHF. DNA of the CDR3: TGTGCCAGCAGCCAGGGCGGAGATTCACCCCTCCACTTT.

This clonotype turned up a few times. The rearrangement uses TRBV29-1 and TRBJ1-1, with D hard to call. Trimming stripped 5 bases from V and 0 bases from J, with 10 bases between. Per the germline V gene, CDR1 is SQVTM and CDR2 is ANQGSEA. The CDR3 length is 13 residues. DNA for the CDR3: TGCAGCGTTCAAAAGGCTATGAACACTGAAGCTTTCTTT. Protein product: CSVQKAMNTEAFF.

This clonotype was counted between two and nine times. The chain combines TRBV9 with TRBJ2-4, with TRBD1 matching over 9 bases. Germline lookup yields CDR1 SGDLS and CDR2 YYNGEE. V trimming: 5 bases; J trimming: 2 bases; junction bases outside the gene matches: 26. CDR3 size: 22 residues. The CDR3 DNA sequence: TGTGCCAGCAGTTACGGGACAGGGACCCTACTAGAGGGGGTGGAATCCAAAAACATTCAGTACTTC. Its translation: CASSYGTGTLLEGVESKNIQYF.

The J gene is TRBJ2-7, the V gene TRBV5-1; D possibly corresponds to TRBD2 (5 bases). Germline values: CDR1 SGHRS, CDR2 YFSETQ. Trimming took 4 bases from V and 2 from J, leaving 16 bases between them. This CDR3 spans 15 amino acids. CDR3 sequence: CASSPRAQPPYEQYF. In DNA, the CDR3 is TGCGCCAGCAGCCCGCGGGCACAGCCCCCCTACGAGCAGTACTTC.

This clonotype was seen only a few times. The genes are TRBV5-1 and TRBJ2-5; maybe TRBD2 (6 bases). Germline CDR1 reads SGHRS; CDR2 reads YFSETQ. The CDR3 has 15 residues. V lost 1 base and J lost 5, with 15 bases in between. Here the CDR3 reads CASSLYGERGETQYF. CDR3 coding DNA: TGCGCCAGCAGCTTGTATGGAGAACGGGGGGAGACCCAGTACTTC.

The V call is TRBV18, the J call TRBJ1-5; possible D gene TRBD1, 5 bases. The CDR3 extends over 16 amino acids. Per the germline V gene, CDR1 is KGHSH and CDR2 is LQKENI. The germline V and J ends were trimmed by 3 bases and 6 bases, with 18 bases remaining between them. The CDR3 DNA sequence: TGTGCCAGCTCACCGGGCCTCCCGGGGGGAGGTCAGCCCCAGCATTTT. Its translation: CASSPGLPGGGQPQHF.

The table lists this clonotype with a few counts. This chain connects TRBV5-5 to TRBJ2-6; TRBD1 matches at 8 bases. V lost 1 base to trimming and J lost 1 base; unmatched junction nucleotides: 7. Germline assignment: CDR1 SGHKS and CDR2 YYEKEE (reference sequence). The CDR3 extends over 18 amino acids. The CDR3 region is CASSLRLQGESGANVLTF. CDR3 nucleotides: TGTGCCAGCAGCTTGAGGCTACAGGGGGAATCTGGGGCCAACGTCCTGACTTTC.

There are a few counts of this clonotype. The DNA for the CDR3 is TGTGCCAGCACCAACCCGGGCCACGTAGCGGGTGAAGCTTTCTTT. Translation gives CASTNPGHVAGEAFF. This rearrangement joins TRBV2 to TRBJ1-1; D gene uncertain. The CDR3 is 15 residues long. Germline V gene lookup returns CDR1 SNHLY and CDR2 FYNNEI. V shed 7 bases and J shed 7 bases, with 22 bases lying between them.

J is TRBJ1-1 and V is TRBV29-1; D gene unclear. The CDR3 totals 11 residues. Germline assignment: CDR1 SQVTM and CDR2 ANQGSEA. Trimming took off 3 bases at V and 8 bases at J, with 10 bases between the two ends. The CDR3 DNA is TGCAGCGTTGAGGAGACACGGGAAGCTTTCTTT. It translates to CSVEETREAFF.